A single sample gave rise to the 23 T cell receptor beta chains below, sequenced in a study of early T cells in non-severe SARS-CoV-2 infection. TCRdb itself ran the 5' RACE reads through MiXCR, one entry per CDR3 protein. The table lists about 30,000 distinct CDR3 sequences, 5.6% of them singletons. The sequenced sample consisted of whole blood. The receptor set was obtained from an adult who was a healthcare worker with PCR-confirmed SARS-CoV-2 infection or an uninfected control (not recorded which).

This clonotype was observed at least ten times. The chain combines TRBV19 with TRBJ1-5; 12 nucleotides agree with TRBD1. The CDR3 extends over 15 amino acids. V trimming: 8 bases; J trimming: 7 bases; junction bases outside the gene matches: 9. Per the germline V gene, CDR1 is LNHDA and CDR2 is SQIVND (reference sequence). CDR3 protein: CASRTGTGGGQPQHF. The CDR3 coding sequence is TGTGCCAGTCGGACCGGGACAGGGGGCGGGCAGCCCCAGCATTTT. Variable domain in full (rest from reference TRBV19 and TRBJ1-5): DGGITQSPKYLFRKEGQNVTLSCEQNLNHDAMYWYRQDPGQGLRLIYYSQIVNDFQKGDIAEGYSVSREKKESFPLTVTSAQKNPTAFYLCASRTGTGGGQPQHFGDGTRLSIL.

The chain is built from TRBV6-1 and TRBJ2-7; 11 bases match TRBD2. This CDR3 is built from 12 residues. The germline CDR1 and CDR2 sequences are MNHNS and SASEGT. After removal of 8 bases from V and 7 bases from J, the junction contained 4 bases not matched to a gene. The CDR3 nucleotides are TGTGCCAGCTCGACTAGCGGGATTGAGCAGTACTTC. It specifies CASSTSGIEQYF.

CDR3 in amino acids: CATLQQGVGYEQYF. The CDR3 region has the DNA TGTGCCACCCTACAACAGGGGGTTGGCTACGAGCAGTACTTC. V usage is TRBV24-1 and J usage is TRBJ2-7; TRBD1 matches 8 bases. The V gene's germline CDR1 is KGHDR and CDR2 SFDVKD. V was pared by 9 bases and J by 3 bases, with 9 bases of the junction left unmatched. The CDR3 covers 14 residues.

In this sample, this clonotype turned up many times. This chain uses TRBV11-2 with TRBJ2-1; 8 nucleotides agree with TRBD2. CDR1 and CDR2 (germline): SGHAT, FQNNGV. V lost 0 bases and J lost 3; bases outside the gene matches: 4. This CDR3 region has 16 residues. CDR3 in amino acids: CASSLERGARYNEQFF. The CDR3 nucleotides read TGTGCCAGCAGCTTAGAGCGGGGGGCTCGCTACAATGAGCAGTTCTTC.

This clonotype has a count of ten or more. The V and J genes are TRBV6-1 and TRBJ2-1; 9 positions agree with TRBD1. V dropped 8 bases and J dropped 9; count of bases not matched to a gene: 5. Germline assignment: CDR1 MNHNS and CDR2 SASEGT. The CDR3 covers 12 residues. CDR3 amino acids: CASDTGGVEQFF. The CDR3 DNA reads TGTGCCAGCGATACAGGGGGCGTTGAGCAGTTCTTC.

This clonotype was detected many times. V gene TRBV11-2 combines with J gene TRBJ2-7; tentative D call: TRBD2 (7 bases). Trimming removed 2 bases at V and 2 bases at J, with 13 bases between. Per germline, CDR1 SGHAT and CDR2 FQNNGV. CDR3 size: 15 residues. The CDR3 here is CASSLIGGPPYEQYF. The CDR3 DNA reads as TGTGCCAGCAGCTTAATCGGGGGGCCCCCCTACGAGCAGTACTTC.

This clonotype appeared many times. The rearrangement uses TRBV20-1 and TRBJ2-7; tentatively, D is TRBD2 (6 bases). CDR3 size: 14 residues. With 0 bases removed from V and 3 bases from J, the gap between germline ends came to 12 bases. Germline CDR1 and CDR2: DFQATT and SNEGSKA (reference sequence). In DNA, the CDR3 is TGCAGTGCTAGAGAGGGGGGACCAAACTACGAGCAGTACTTC. Translating it yields CSAREGGPNYEQYF.

The CDR3 DNA is TGTGCCAGCAGTGAAGCGGGGACAGGGAACGAAAAACTGTTTTTT. Encoded protein: CASSEAGTGNEKLFF. The chain is built from TRBV6-1 and TRBJ1-4; 9 bases fit TRBD1. V shed 0 bases and J 8 bases; nucleotides not matched to a gene: 4. The CDR3 contains 15 residues. Germline CDR1 and CDR2: MNHNS and SASEGT.

The chain links TRBV10-3 to TRBJ2-5; 11 positions agree with TRBD2. V trimming: 6 bases; J trimming: 4 bases; junction bases outside the gene matches: 10. The germline gives CDR1 ENHRY, CDR2 SYGVKD. The CDR3 sequence is 16 residues long. The CDR3 region is CAIRPTSGARRETQYF. The CDR3 coding sequence is TGTGCCATCAGGCCGACTAGCGGGGCGAGGAGAGAGACCCAGTACTTC.

This clonotype showed up many times. This rearrangement joins TRBV6-5 to TRBJ2-1; no definite D call. Germline CDR1 and CDR2: MNHEY and SVGAGI. The CDR3 extends over 16 amino acids. The ends were cut back, 0 bases at V and 6 bases at J, with 15 bases in the middle. The CDR3 coding sequence is TGTGCCAGCAGTTACTCTCCCAGTGGGCCCGTCAATGAGCAGTTCTTC. Translation gives CASSYSPSGPVNEQFF.

This clonotype came up a few times. The V and J genes are TRBV10-2 and TRBJ2-2; no reliable D call. The V gene's germline CDR1 is WSHSY and CDR2 SAAADI. The CDR3 loop spans 12 amino acids. V lost 0 bases and J lost 9, with 5 bases in between. The CDR3 DNA reads as TGCGCCAGCAGTGAGTCTGGGAGGGAGCTGTTTTTT. It is translated as CASSESGRELFF.

This clonotype was recorded at least ten times. V and J are TRBV20-1 and TRBJ2-7; 9 positions match TRBD2. J was trimmed by 0 bases and V by 0 bases; bases with no gene match: 3. The CDR3 has 15 residues. The germline V gene encodes CDR1 DFQATT and CDR2 SNEGSKA (reference sequence). CDR3 sequence reads: CSARDPSGDSYEQYF. The CDR3 region has the DNA TGCAGTGCTAGAGACCCTAGCGGGGACTCCTACGAGCAGTACTTC.

This chain joins TRBV28 and TRBJ2-1; no clear D. Looked up from germline, CDR1 is MDHEN and CDR2 is SYDVKM. The V and J ends lost 2 bases and 2 bases respectively, with 7 bases between them. This CDR3 is built from 14 residues. In DNA, the CDR3 is TGTGCCAGCAGTTTAGTAGCCGCCTACAATGAGCAGTTCTTC. Residues: CASSLVAAYNEQFF.

The chain has TRBV5-1 and TRBJ2-7; 9 positions agree with TRBD1. The CDR3 loop spans 14 amino acids. The germline gives CDR1 SGHRS, CDR2 YFSETQ. V lost 5 bases to trimming and J lost 5 bases; unmatched junction nucleotides: 8. Written as DNA, the CDR3 is TGCGCCAGCAGGGAACAGGGGGCGATCAACGAGCAGTACTTC. It encodes CASREQGAINEQYF.

This clonotype was observed many times. The CDR3 DNA reads TGTGCCAGCTCACAAAACATAGAGACCCAGTACTTC. Its protein is CASSQNIETQYF. V gene TRBV18 combines with J gene TRBJ2-5; D uncertain. The CDR3 runs to 12 residues. Germline values: CDR1 KGHSH, CDR2 LQKENI. V gave up 4 bases and J gave up 4 bases, with 7 bases separating them.

This clonotype showed up just a few times. In DNA, the CDR3 is TGTGCCACAGCGGATGCGAACACCGGGGAGCTGTTTTTT. Protein sequence: CATADANTGELFF. The chain links TRBV24-1 to TRBJ2-2; a weak D match, TRBD2 (5 bases). The V gene lost 10 bases and the J gene lost 0 bases, with 8 bases spanning the gap. CDR3 size: 13 residues. Germline V lookup: CDR1 KGHDR, CDR2 SFDVKD.

This clonotype was counted at least ten times. Germline is not matched at one junction end, which may reflect a read error. The chain uses TRBV12-3 or TRBV12-4 and TRBJ2-1, with D perhaps given as TRBD1 or TRBD2 (5 bases each). The CDR3 sequence is 14 residues long. The CDR3 DNA reads TGTGCCAGCAGTCTCGCCGGGGCAGAGACTATTATGATCTTC. Amino acid sequence: CASSLAGAETIMIF.

Many counts were recorded for this clonotype. This chain connects TRBV14 to TRBJ1-1; D remains unclear. The CDR3 loop spans 13 amino acids. Between the trimmed V and J ends, which lost 4 bases and 8 bases, there was a span of 14 bases. Germline loops: CDR1 SGHDN, CDR2 FVKESK. CDR3 region: CASSLLSVGEAFF. The CDR3, as DNA: TGTGCCAGCAGCCTTCTCTCGGTTGGCGAAGCTTTCTTT.

The rearrangement links TRBV29-1 to TRBJ2-1; TRBD1 might be the D (5 bases). Trimming shortened V by 2 bases and J by 5 bases, and 10 bases separated the two germline ends. CDR1 and CDR2 from the germline V gene are SQVTM and ANQGSEA. The CDR3 spans 13 residues. This chain's CDR3 is CSVERQYNNEQFF. The CDR3 bases are TGCAGCGTTGAAAGACAGTACAACAATGAGCAGTTCTTC.

CDR3 nucleotide sequence: TGTGCCAGCAGCTTTACTGGACTAGCGGGAGACACCGGGGAGCTGTTTTTT. Its translation is CASSFTGLAGDTGELFF. The rearrangement uses TRBV7-9 and TRBJ2-2; the match to TRBD2 covers 13 bases. Germline CDR1 and CDR2: SEHNR and FQNEAQ (reference sequence). The CDR3 loop spans 17 amino acids. Trimming removed 3 bases from V and 3 bases from J; junction bases left unmatched: 4.

There are many counts of this clonotype. The rearrangement uses TRBV20-1 and TRBJ2-1; 8 bases line up with TRBD2. J lost 5 bases, V lost 5 bases, and 8 bases had no gene match. The CDR3 runs to 14 residues. The germline V gene encodes CDR1 DFQATT and CDR2 SNEGSKA (reference sequence). In nucleotides, the CDR3 is TGCAGTGCTTCTTCGGGGGGGAGTAACAATGAGCAGTTCTTC. This translates into CSASSGGSNNEQFF.

J is TRBJ2-5 and V is TRBV5-1; 9 bases line up with TRBD1. The V gene end was trimmed by 4 bases and the J gene end by 4 bases; junction bases not matched to a gene: 5. The CDR3 contains 14 residues. Germline assignment: CDR1 SGHRS and CDR2 YFSETQ. CDR3: CASSTLDRGETQYF. CDR3 coding DNA: TGCGCCAGCAGCACCTTGGACAGGGGAGAGACCCAGTACTTC. The variable domain in full, completed from reference TRBV5-1 and TRBJ2-5, reads KAGVTQTPRYLIKTRGQQVTLSCSPISGHRSVSWYQQTPGQGLQFLFEYFSETQRNKGNFPGRFSGRQFSNSRSEMNVSTLELGDSALYLCASSTLDRGETQYFGPGTRLLVL.

This clonotype was counted at least ten times. The V and J genes are TRBV30 and TRBJ1-6, with 10 bases identical to TRBD1. Germline values: CDR1 GTSNPN, CDR2 SVGIG (reference sequence). The CDR3 covers 18 residues. The V segment lost 2 bases and the J segment 7 bases; nucleotides outside the gene matches: 14. The CDR3 region is CAWSRDRGNPRRNSPLHF. CDR3 nucleotide sequence: TGTGCCTGGAGTAGGGACAGGGGTAATCCTCGCAGGAATTCACCCCTCCACTTT.